These T cell receptor beta chains were read from a single sample in a study of technical replicates of blood from a handful of donors. Sequencing used immunoSEQ multiplex PCR; TCRdb keeps in-frame clones, though not all of them. The sample records about 70,000 clones, over 85% being singletons. The sequencing sample was made of T cells isolated from PBMCs. These receptor sequences come from a human donor in good health. Both conserved end residues are part of each CDR3. Fields, in order: V gene, D gene, clone size, J gene, CDR3 DNA, CDR3 protein. D genes are given only for firm matches. Part of the rows lack a size; the others show once, few, many or a class for expanded clones.

V gene: TRBV5-4
D gene: TRBD1
clone size: -
J gene: TRBJ2-7
CDR3 DNA: TGTGCCAGCAGCCTCACGTCGGACAGGGGGCACGAGCAGTACTTC
CDR3 protein: CASSLTSDRGHEQYF

V gene: TRBV28
D gene: -
clone size: -
J gene: TRBJ2-1
CDR3 DNA: TGTGCCAGCAGTTTGCGGTCGATACCTCCGTTTGAGCAGTTCTTC
CDR3 protein: CASSLRSIPPFEQFF

V gene: TRBV5-6
D gene: TRBD1
clone size: -
J gene: TRBJ1-5
CDR3 DNA: TGTGCCAGCAGCCCTACAGGGGGCAATCAGCCCCAGCATTTT
CDR3 protein: CASSPTGGNQPQHF

V gene: TRBV7-9
D gene: -
clone size: -
J gene: TRBJ2-5
CDR3 DNA: TGTGCCAGCAGCCCAGGGGCTACGGGTGAAGAGACCCAGTACTTC
CDR3 protein: CASSPGATGEETQYF

V gene: TRBV28
D gene: -
clone size: few
J gene: TRBJ1-4
CDR3 DNA: TGTGCCAGCAGTAGGGGAACAGGGTTGGGAGAAAAACTGTTTTTT
CDR3 protein: CASSRGTGLGEKLFF

V gene: TRBV6-4
D gene: TRBD1
clone size: -
J gene: TRBJ2-7
CDR3 DNA: TGTGCCAGCAGTGACCACAGGGGCCACGAGCAGTACTTC
CDR3 protein: CASSDHRGHEQYF

V gene: TRBV10-3
D gene: TRBD2
clone size: -
J gene: TRBJ2-5
CDR3 DNA: TGTGCCATCGAGCGGCCGGGAGGGCCCCAGTACTTC
CDR3 protein: CAIERPGGPQYF

V gene: TRBV5-1
D gene: -
clone size: -
J gene: TRBJ2-3
CDR3 DNA: TGCGCCAGCAGCTCCCTAACCTCCACAGATACGCAGTATTTT
CDR3 protein: CASSSLTSTDTQYF

V gene: TRBV7-3
D gene: TRBD2
clone size: -
J gene: TRBJ2-1
CDR3 DNA: TGTGCCAGCAGCTCAACTAGCGGGAGTTACAATGAGCAGTTCTTC
CDR3 protein: CASSSTSGSYNEQFF

V gene: TRBV14
D gene: -
clone size: -
J gene: TRBJ2-6
CDR3 DNA: TGTGCCAGCAGACTCTCTGGGGCCAACGTCCTGACTTTC
CDR3 protein: CASRLSGANVLTF

V gene: TRBV19
D gene: TRBD1
clone size: -
J gene: TRBJ1-2
CDR3 DNA: TGTGCCAGTAGTGTACAGGGGGGAGGCTACACCTTC
CDR3 protein: CASSVQGGGYTF

V gene: TRBV19
D gene: -
clone size: -
J gene: TRBJ1-2
CDR3 DNA: TGTGCCAGTACCAATCTCCTGGCCCCTAACTATGGCTACACCTTC
CDR3 protein: CASTNLLAPNYGYTF

V gene: TRBV7-3
D gene: TRBD1
clone size: -
J gene: TRBJ1-2
CDR3 DNA: TGTGCCAGCAGCCCGGACAGGTTCTATGGCTACACCTTC
CDR3 protein: CASSPDRFYGYTF

V gene: TRBV7-9
D gene: TRBD1
clone size: -
J gene: TRBJ1-1
CDR3 DNA: TGTGCCAGCAGCTTAACAGGGGCGCCCACTGAAGCTTTCTTT
CDR3 protein: CASSLTGAPTEAFF

V gene: TRBV10-3
D gene: -
clone size: once
J gene: TRBJ1-3
CDR3 DNA: TGTGCCATCAGTGATCTGGGGCCGGAAGGAAACACCATATATTTT
CDR3 protein: CAISDLGPEGNTIYF

V gene: TRBV11-2
D gene: -
clone size: -
J gene: TRBJ1-2
CDR3 DNA: TGTGCCAGCACCCCCGGTGGTCCCAACTATGGCTACACCTTC
CDR3 protein: CASTPGGPNYGYTF

V gene: TRBV6-4
D gene: -
clone size: -
J gene: TRBJ2-1
CDR3 DNA: TGTGCCAGCAGTCGAGGTAATGAGCAGTTCTTC
CDR3 protein: CASSRGNEQFF

V gene: TRBV28
D gene: -
clone size: -
J gene: TRBJ2-5
CDR3 DNA: TGTGCCAGCAGTTTTAGGATCTCCCGCGGGCAAGAGACCCAGTACTTC
CDR3 protein: CASSFRISRGQETQYF

V gene: TRBV5-1
D gene: -
clone size: -
J gene: TRBJ2-3
CDR3 DNA: TGCGCCAGCAGCTTGGTTGGCGCGGCAGATACGCAGTATTTT
CDR3 protein: CASSLVGAADTQYF

V gene: TRBV7-3
D gene: TRBD2
clone size: -
J gene: TRBJ2-1
CDR3 DNA: TGTGCCAGCGGATCTAGCGGGAGTTACAATGAGCAGTTCTTC
CDR3 protein: CASGSSGSYNEQFF

V gene: TRBV6-5
D gene: -
clone size: -
J gene: TRBJ2-3
CDR3 DNA: TGTGCCAGCAGTTTGGCGGGCGCCGATACGCAGTATTTT
CDR3 protein: CASSLAGADTQYF

V gene: TRBV6-6
D gene: TRBD1
clone size: -
J gene: TRBJ1-5
CDR3 DNA: TGTGCCAGCACTATAACGACAGGGGATCAGCCCCAGCATTTT
CDR3 protein: CASTITTGDQPQHF

V gene: TRBV5-1
D gene: TRBD2
clone size: -
J gene: TRBJ2-1
CDR3 DNA: TGCGCCAGCAGCTTGGCCCTGCGGGAGGGCGGTGAGCAGTTCTTC
CDR3 protein: CASSLALREGGEQFF

V gene: TRBV5-1
D gene: -
clone size: -
J gene: TRBJ2-2
CDR3 DNA: TGCGCCAGCAGCTTGGATTCGGGTACAGGGGAGCTGTTTTTT
CDR3 protein: CASSLDSGTGELFF

V gene: TRBV28
D gene: -
clone size: -
J gene: TRBJ1-5
CDR3 DNA: TGTGCCAGCAGTTTATCGGCAGGGTTGATTCAGCCCCAGCATTTT
CDR3 protein: CASSLSAGLIQPQHF

V gene: TRBV7-3
D gene: TRBD2
clone size: once
J gene: TRBJ2-1
CDR3 DNA: TGTGCCAGCAGCATAGCGGGAGGGCCGAGGAATGAGCAGTTCTTC
CDR3 protein: CASSIAGGPRNEQFF

V gene: TRBV6-5
D gene: TRBD2
clone size: -
J gene: TRBJ2-2
CDR3 DNA: TGTGCCAGCAGCGGGAGGCTCGGGGAGCTGTTTTTT
CDR3 protein: CASSGRLGELFF

V gene: TRBV6-6
D gene: -
clone size: -
J gene: TRBJ1-3
CDR3 DNA: TGTGCCAGCAGCCCCGGGATCTCTGGAAACACCATATATTTT
CDR3 protein: CASSPGISGNTIYF

V gene: TRBV4-2
D gene: -
clone size: -
J gene: TRBJ2-3
CDR3 DNA: TGTGCCAGCAGCCTCTCTAGAGATACGCAGTATTTT
CDR3 protein: CASSLSRDTQYF

V gene: TRBV7-2
D gene: -
clone size: -
J gene: TRBJ1-5
CDR3 DNA: TGTGCCAGCAGCACAAACGGGGGTCAGCCCCAGCATTTT
CDR3 protein: CASSTNGGQPQHF

V gene: TRBV10-3
D gene: TRBD1
clone size: -
J gene: TRBJ1-2
CDR3 DNA: TGTGCCATCTCTGACAGGGCATATGATGGCTACACCTTC
CDR3 protein: CAISDRAYDGYTF

V gene: TRBV4-3
D gene: TRBD1
clone size: -
J gene: TRBJ2-2
CDR3 DNA: TGCGCCAGCAGCCTGAAGCCGGGACAGCAGAACACCGGGGAGCTGTTTTTT
CDR3 protein: CASSLKPGQQNTGELFF

V gene: TRBV7-9
D gene: -
clone size: -
J gene: TRBJ2-5
CDR3 DNA: TGTGCCAGCAGGTTAGACAGGAGTGCCCAAGAGACCCAGTACTTC
CDR3 protein: CASRLDRSAQETQYF

V gene: TRBV11-2
D gene: TRBD1
clone size: -
J gene: TRBJ1-1
CDR3 DNA: TGTGCCAGCAGCGAGACAGGGTGGGCGAACACTGAAGCTTTCTTT
CDR3 protein: CASSETGWANTEAFF

V gene: TRBV5-1
D gene: -
clone size: -
J gene: TRBJ2-7
CDR3 DNA: TGCGCCAGCAGCTTATTACAAGGCGGGCGGTACGAGCAGTACTTC
CDR3 protein: CASSLLQGGRYEQYF

V gene: TRBV2
D gene: TRBD2
clone size: -
J gene: TRBJ2-7
CDR3 DNA: TGTGCCAGCAGATGGCTAGCGGGAGGCCACGAGCAGTACTTC
CDR3 protein: CASRWLAGGHEQYF

V gene: TRBV7-2
D gene: -
clone size: -
J gene: TRBJ2-1
CDR3 DNA: TGTGCCAGCAGTAAAAGACACCCCAGGGGTTCCTACAATGAGCAGTTCTTC
CDR3 protein: CASSKRHPRGSYNEQFF

V gene: TRBV4-3
D gene: -
clone size: -
J gene: TRBJ1-1
CDR3 DNA: TGCGCCAGCAGCCAAGATACGGGGGGGGCGAGCACTGAAGCTTTCTTT
CDR3 protein: CASSQDTGGASTEAFF

V gene: TRBV5-1
D gene: TRBD1
clone size: -
J gene: TRBJ1-1
CDR3 DNA: TGCGCCAGCAGACGGGACAGACAGAACACTGAAGCTTTCTTT
CDR3 protein: CASRRDRQNTEAFF

V gene: TRBV29-1
D gene: -
clone size: -
J gene: TRBJ1-4
CDR3 DNA: TGCAGCGCCGAGACAGAGAATGAAAAACTGTTTTTT
CDR3 protein: CSAETENEKLFF

V gene: TRBV29-1
D gene: -
clone size: -
J gene: TRBJ2-7
CDR3 DNA: TGCAGCGTTATGACGGACTACTACGAGCAGTACTTC
CDR3 protein: CSVMTDYYEQYF

V gene: TRBV6-5
D gene: -
clone size: -
J gene: TRBJ2-3
CDR3 DNA: TGTGCCAGCATGACTGCCACAGATACGCAGTATTTT
CDR3 protein: CASMTATDTQYF

V gene: TRBV5-6
D gene: TRBD1
clone size: -
J gene: TRBJ2-7
CDR3 DNA: TGTGCCAGCACAACGAGGACAGGAGCGAGCGAGCAGTACTTC
CDR3 protein: CASTTRTGASEQYF

V gene: TRBV29-1
D gene: -
clone size: -
J gene: TRBJ1-1
CDR3 DNA: TGCAGCGTTGGGGGAACGGGGGGTATAGAAGCTTTCTTT
CDR3 protein: CSVGGTGGIEAFF

V gene: TRBV6-1
D gene: TRBD2
clone size: -
J gene: TRBJ2-1
CDR3 DNA: TGTGCCAGCAGTGATTTCCGCGGGAGTCTCAAGGGAGGGCAGTTCTTC
CDR3 protein: CASSDFRGSLKGGQFF

V gene: TRBV7-8
D gene: -
clone size: few
J gene: TRBJ2-7
CDR3 DNA: TGTGCCAGCAGCTTAGGACTCTCCTACGAGCAGTACTTC
CDR3 protein: CASSLGLSYEQYF

V gene: TRBV7-9
D gene: -
clone size: -
J gene: TRBJ1-1
CDR3 DNA: TGTGCCAGCAGCTTAGGCGGGTGGGTGACTTTCTTT
CDR3 protein: CASSLGGWVTFF

V gene: TRBV9
D gene: -
clone size: -
J gene: TRBJ2-1
CDR3 DNA: TGTGCCAGCAGCGTGCGCTCGGTGTCCTACAATGAGCAGTTCTTC
CDR3 protein: CASSVRSVSYNEQFF

V gene: TRBV9
D gene: -
clone size: -
J gene: TRBJ1-5
CDR3 DNA: TGTGCCAGCAGCGTAGAGGGGGTCCAGCCCCAGCATTTT
CDR3 protein: CASSVEGVQPQHF

V gene: TRBV29-1
D gene: -
clone size: -
J gene: TRBJ2-3
CDR3 DNA: TGCAGCGTTGAAGGTCAGGGGTACACAGATACGCAGTATTTT
CDR3 protein: CSVEGQGYTDTQYF

V gene: TRBV28
D gene: TRBD2
clone size: -
J gene: TRBJ2-1
CDR3 DNA: TGTGCCAGCAGGGAGCGGGAGTTCTCCTACAATGAGCAGTTCTTC
CDR3 protein: CASREREFSYNEQFF

V gene: TRBV5-4
D gene: -
clone size: -
J gene: TRBJ2-1
CDR3 DNA: TGTGCCAGCAGCCTCCGCATCGGGAATGAGCAGTTCTTC
CDR3 protein: CASSLRIGNEQFF

V gene: TRBV5-4
D gene: -
clone size: -
J gene: TRBJ2-3
CDR3 DNA: TGTGCCAGCAGCTTTTTAAGGACCGGGGATTCAGATACGCAGTATTTT
CDR3 protein: CASSFLRTGDSDTQYF

V gene: TRBV9
D gene: TRBD2
clone size: -
J gene: TRBJ2-7
CDR3 DNA: TGTGCCAGCAGCGTAGGAAAAGGGGCCTCCGGGACTAGACGCTACGAGCAGTACTTC
CDR3 protein: CASSVGKGASGTRRYEQYF

V gene: TRBV19
D gene: TRBD2
clone size: -
J gene: TRBJ2-7
CDR3 DNA: TGTGCCAGTACCCGGGGGGATTCCTACGAGCAGTACTTC
CDR3 protein: CASTRGDSYEQYF

V gene: TRBV5-4
D gene: TRBD2
clone size: -
J gene: TRBJ2-3
CDR3 DNA: TGTGCCAGCAGCTTGGAGAAGTGGGGCGGGAGCCGAAATACGCAGTATTTT
CDR3 protein: CASSLEKWGGSRNTQYF

V gene: TRBV11-2
D gene: TRBD2
clone size: -
J gene: TRBJ2-3
CDR3 DNA: TGTGCCAGCAGCGGGACTAGCGGGAGTACAGATACGCAGTATTTT
CDR3 protein: CASSGTSGSTDTQYF

V gene: TRBV29-1
D gene: -
clone size: -
J gene: TRBJ2-7
CDR3 DNA: TGCAGCGTTCATTTAACAGGGAGCCCCTACGAGCAGTACTTC
CDR3 protein: CSVHLTGSPYEQYF

V gene: TRBV5-6
D gene: TRBD1
clone size: -
J gene: TRBJ1-5
CDR3 DNA: TGTGCCAGCAGCTTTACAGGACAGGGGGATCAGCCCCAGCATTTT
CDR3 protein: CASSFTGQGDQPQHF

V gene: TRBV7-8
D gene: -
clone size: once
J gene: TRBJ1-2
CDR3 DNA: TGTGCCAGCAGCTTAGGCACAGGGCAGGCCAGCTATGGCTACACCTTC
CDR3 protein: CASSLGTGQASYGYTF